Listed here are 23 T cell receptor beta chains from one sample, sequenced in a study of control samples from healthy donors and cancer patients. Some clones are missing from TCRdb's copy, which holds only in-frame ones; the method was immunoSEQ multiplex PCR. Found here are about 150,000 clones, around 90% of them singletons; the top ten hold around 4.7%. The sequencing sample was made of blood. These receptors were taken from a man younger than 45 in good health.

The V and J genes are TRBV24-1 and TRBJ1-2; TRBD1 matches at 7 bases. CDR3 length: 17 residues. V shed 6 bases, J shed 3 bases, and the junction held 15 bases outside the gene matches. Per germline, CDR1 KGHDR and CDR2 SFDVKD. This CDR3 is CATSSRDSDKEYYGYTF. CDR3 coding DNA: TGTGCCACCAGTAGCCGGGACAGCGATAAGGAATACTATGGCTACACCTTC.

The chain uses TRBV3-1 (or the pseudogene TRBV3-2) and TRBJ1-2; D perhaps matches TRBD1 (5 bases). Germline V CDR1 and CDR2: LGHDT, YNNKEL (reference sequence). The CDR3 totals 19 residues. With 1 base removed from V and 9 bases from J, the gap between germline ends came to 30 bases. CDR3 in amino acids: CASSQVGTLRSAYSSRYTF. CDR3 sequence (DNA): TGTGCCAGCAGCCAAGTGGGGACTTTAAGGTCCGCATATAGTTCCCGCTACACCTTC.

This chain links TRBV9 with TRBJ1-2; D is undetermined. V shed 3 bases and J shed 8 bases, with 11 bases lying between them. The CDR3 loop spans 12 amino acids. Germline lookup yields CDR1 SGDLS and CDR2 YYNGEE. DNA of the CDR3: TGTGCCAGCAGCGAGCCCGTTGGGGGCTACACCTTC. This encodes CASSEPVGGYTF.

V is TRBV7-3 and J is TRBJ2-2; unclear D gene. The germline V and J ends were trimmed by 4 bases and 1 base, with 7 bases remaining between them. Germline V lookup: CDR1 SGHTA, CDR2 FQGTGA. The CDR3 extends over 14 amino acids. The CDR3 loop reads CASSSPGNTGELFF. The CDR3 region has the DNA TGTGCCAGCAGCTCTCCTGGGAACACCGGGGAGCTGTTTTTT.

The chain links TRBV6-1 to TRBJ1-1; 9 bases are shared with TRBD1. V gave up 1 base and J gave up 10 bases; unmatched junction bases: 4. Germline values: CDR1 MNHNS, CDR2 SASEGT. This CDR3 is built from 13 residues. The CDR3 sequence is CASSEDRGLVAFF. CDR3 sequence (DNA): TGTGCCAGCAGTGAAGACAGGGGGCTCGTAGCTTTCTTT.

This chain joins TRBV5-1 and TRBJ2-5, with D uncertain. The germline V and J ends were trimmed by 1 base and 3 bases, with 7 bases remaining between them. This CDR3 is 13 amino acids long. Looked up from germline, CDR1 is SGHRS and CDR2 is YFSETQ. CDR3 nucleotides: TGCGCCAGCAGCTTGATAGAAAAAGAGACCCAGTACTTC. It is translated as CASSLIEKETQYF. The variable domain in full, with the rest retrieved from reference TRBV5-1 and TRBJ2-5, is KAGVTQTPRYLIKTRGQQVTLSCSPISGHRSVSWYQQTPGQGLQFLFEYFSETQRNKGNFPGRFSGRQFSNSRSEMNVSTLELGDSALYLCASSLIEKETQYFGPGTRLLVL.

This clone is a singleton in its sample. CDR3 nucleotides: TGTGCCAGCAGCTTTGATACAGGGACCATCCCCACTACCTCTGGGGCCAACGTCCTGACTTTC. It yields the protein CASSFDTGTIPTTSGANVLTF. The chain links TRBV12-1 to TRBJ2-6; the D call TRBD1 from the table was never checked on the DNA. TRBV12-1 is a pseudogene segment. The CDR3 spans 21 residues.

This chain uses TRBV25-1 with TRBJ2-2; 7 bases are shared with TRBD2. J was trimmed by 6 bases and V by 3 bases; bases with no gene match: 4. From germline, CDR1 is MGHDK and CDR2 SYGVNS. The CDR3 totals 14 residues. CDR3 sequence: CASSDQRGAGELFF. CDR3 nucleotides: TGTGCCAGCAGTGATCAACGGGGGGCCGGGGAGCTGTTTTTT. Full variable domain (missing parts from reference TRBV25-1 and TRBJ2-2): EADIYQTPRYLVIGTGKKITLECSQTMGHDKMYWYQQDPGMELHLIHYSYGVNSTEKGDLSSESTVSRIRTEHFPLTLESARPSHTSQYLCASSDQRGAGELFFGEGSRLTVL.

J is TRBJ2-1 and V is TRBV24-1, with no clear D. The CDR3 extends over 15 amino acids. The V gene's germline CDR1 is KGHDR and CDR2 SFDVKD. V was cut by 5 bases and J by 2 bases, with 12 bases left in between. The CDR3 region is CATSGAGVTYNEQFF. In DNA form, the CDR3 reads TGTGCCACCAGTGGGGCCGGTGTAACCTACAATGAGCAGTTCTTC.

This clone was observed a handful of times. This chain links TRBV7-2 with TRBJ2-1; no reliable D call. CDR1 is SGHTA, CDR2 FQGNSA, per germline. Trimming cost V 4 bases and J 4 bases, with 11 bases left between them. The CDR3 extends over 14 amino acids. The CDR3 nucleotides are TGTGCCAGCAGCTCAAGTGCAGATTACAATGAGCAGTTCTTC. Translated: CASSSSADYNEQFF.

The chain uses TRBV13 and TRBJ2-7; D is unclear. V dropped 2 bases and J dropped 3 bases, with 11 bases sitting between them. The CDR3 is 14 amino acids. Germline V gene lookup returns CDR1 PRHDT and CDR2 FYEKMQ (reference sequence). CDR3 sequence reads: CASSLKIGDYEQYF. CDR3 sequence (DNA): TGTGCCAGCAGCTTAAAAATCGGAGACTACGAGCAGTACTTC.

The V call is TRBV5-4, the J call TRBJ2-7, with D unclear. Trimming took off 5 bases at V and 0 bases at J, with 15 bases between the two ends. The CDR3 runs to 15 residues. Germline CDR1 and CDR2: SGHNT and YYREEE (reference sequence). CDR3 sequence reads: CASSIDIPRSYEQYF. Written as DNA, the CDR3 is TGTGCCAGCAGTATTGACATTCCCCGCTCCTACGAGCAGTACTTC.

J is TRBJ2-2 and V is TRBV11-3; TRBD2 is a possible D gene (6 bases). The germline CDR1 and CDR2 sequences are SGHNT and YENEEA. Trimming removed 3 bases from V and 5 bases from J, with 13 bases in between. The CDR3 is 15 residues long. The CDR3 loop is CASSFGGRGTGELFF. The CDR3 region has the DNA TGTGCCAGCAGCTTCGGAGGGCGAGGGACCGGGGAGCTGTTTTTT.

This clone was seen more than once but under ten times. This rearrangement joins TRBV4-3 to TRBJ2-2; 8 bases line up with TRBD2. The V gene end was trimmed by 2 bases and the J gene end by 2 bases; junction bases not matched to a gene: 7. Germline CDR1 LGHNA, CDR2 YSLEER. This CDR3 has 17 residues. CDR3 sequence: CASSQKSGGINTGELFF. The CDR3 region has the DNA TGCGCCAGCAGCCAAAAGAGCGGGGGCATTAACACCGGGGAGCTGTTTTTT.

The chain combines TRBV19 with TRBJ2-3, with D unclear. This CDR3 region has 14 residues. CDR1 is LNHDA and CDR2 is SQIVND in the germline V gene (reference sequence). Trimming took off 3 bases at V and 0 bases at J, with 7 bases between the two ends. The CDR3 bases are TGTGCCAGTAGTATCGTAGAAAGCACAGATACGCAGTATTTT. This translates into CASSIVESTDTQYF.

The chain couples TRBV9 to TRBJ1-6; 8 bases fit TRBD1. This CDR3 has 14 residues. V was clipped by 4 bases and J by 7 bases; unmatched bases: 4. CDR1 SGDLS and CDR2 YYNGEE come from the germline V gene. CDR3 nucleotide sequence: TGTGCCAGCAGCCTAGGGACAGGCAATTCACCCCTCCACTTT. Translated, it gives CASSLGTGNSPLHF.

V usage is TRBV9 and J usage is TRBJ2-2; TRBD2 agrees at 14 bases. CDR3 size: 19 residues. Germline assignment: CDR1 SGDLS and CDR2 YYNGEE. V was pared by 0 bases and J by 4 bases, with 8 bases of the junction left unmatched. In DNA form, the CDR3 reads TGTGCCAGCAGCGTAGGACTAGCGGGAGGGTCCCGCGCCACCGGGGAGCTGTTTTTT. This sequence encodes CASSVGLAGGSRATGELFF. Full variable domain (outside the CDR3, taken from reference TRBV9 and TRBJ2-2): DSGVTQTPKHLITATGQRVTLRCSPRSGDLSVYWYQQSLDQGLQFLIQYYNGEERAKGNILERFSAQQFPDLHSELNLSSLELGDSALYFCASSVGLAGGSRATGELFFGEGSRLTVL.

This sequence joins TRBV19 and TRBJ1-2; a possible D gene is TRBD1 (6 bases). This CDR3 spans 15 amino acids. Trimming pared 4 bases from V and 4 bases from J, leaving 16 bases between. The V gene's germline CDR1 is LNHDA and CDR2 SQIVND (reference sequence). CDR3 sequence reads: CASSKGDGTFYGYTF. DNA of the CDR3: TGTGCCAGTAGTAAAGGTGACGGGACATTCTATGGCTACACCTTC. The complete variable domain, with remaining parts taken from reference TRBV19 and TRBJ1-2, reads DGGITQSPKYLFRKEGQNVTLSCEQNLNHDAMYWYRQDPGQGLRLIYYSQIVNDFQKGDIAEGYSVSREKKESFPLTVTSAQKNPTAFYLCASSKGDGTFYGYTFGSGTRLTVV.

CDR3 DNA sequence: TGTGCCAGCAGTGAACGTATCAGCTCCTATAATTCACCCCTCCACTTT. This encodes CASSERISSYNSPLHF. The V call is TRBV2, the J call TRBJ1-6; D gene uncertain. Trimming cost V 2 bases and J 0 bases, with 8 bases left between them. CDR1 is SNHLY and CDR2 is FYNNEI in the germline V gene. The CDR3 extends over 16 amino acids.

The chain employs TRBV9 and TRBJ2-2; D unresolved. The CDR3 covers 14 residues. Germline-derived CDR1 and CDR2 are SGDLS and YYNGEE. The germline V and J ends were trimmed by 0 bases and 0 bases, with 3 bases remaining between them. The CDR3 nucleotides are TGTGCCAGCAGCGTAGCAGCGAACACCGGGGAGCTGTTTTTT. This sequence encodes CASSVAANTGELFF.

This clone was picked up many times. V gene TRBV6-5 combines with J gene TRBJ2-7, with D unresolved. The germline gives CDR1 MNHEY, CDR2 SVGAGI. This CDR3 comprises 10 residues. The ends were cut back, 8 bases at V and 3 bases at J, with 5 bases in the middle. CDR3 in DNA: TGTGCCAGCTTAAACTACGAGCAGTACTTC. Encoded protein: CASLNYEQYF.

The rearrangement joins TRBV6-5 to TRBJ1-2; weak D call: TRBD1 (5 bases). The CDR3 has 14 residues. Germline V gives CDR1 MNHEY, CDR2 SVGAGI. The germline V and J ends were trimmed by 6 bases and 5 bases, with 16 bases remaining between them. CDR3 loop: CASRARGTGYGYTF. CDR3 nucleotide sequence: TGTGCCAGCAGGGCCCGGGGGACGGGATATGGCTACACCTTC.

The chain combines TRBV3-1 (or the pseudogene TRBV3-2) with TRBJ2-7; 7 positions match TRBD1. Trimming cost V 4 bases and J 1 base; bases outside gene matches: 4. Germline CDR1 is LGHDT and CDR2 is YNNKEL (reference sequence). The CDR3 is 14 amino acids. The CDR3 nucleotides read TGTGCCAGCAGCCCCCGGGACAGTTCCTACGAGCAGTACTTC. It translates to CASSPRDSSYEQYF.